Following are 27 T cell receptor beta chains from one sample sequenced in a study of OX40 agonist ivuxolimab in advanced cancers. To prepare the library, the immunoSEQ multiplex PCR assay was applied. In its TCRdb copy, this immuneACCESS table keeps in-frame sequences only and misses some clones. Where compared with another copy, unresolved V genes explain less than half of these, and the others have no known cause. This sample comprises tens of thousands of clones, about 93% of them detected only once. The biggest ten clones account for about 25% of the sample. The sample in question was CD4+ or CD8+ T cells sorted from blood, obtained in a trial of the OX40 agonist ivuxolimab. The source is an adult with an advanced solid tumor such as melanoma, head and neck, liver or kidney cancer.

As DNA, the CDR3 is TGTGCCAGCAGCTCTCCGGGAACTGGCACAGATACGCAGTATTTT. Translating gives CASSSPGTGTDTQYF. This chain uses TRBV5-4 with TRBJ2-3, with D maybe TRBD2 (5 bases). There are 15 residues in the CDR3. Germline V gives CDR1 SGHNT, CDR2 YYREEE (reference sequence). With 3 bases removed from V and 1 base from J, the gap between germline ends came to 12 bases.

The V and J genes are TRBV9 and TRBJ2-7; the match to TRBD2 covers 9 bases. The J segment lost 2 bases and the V segment lost 3 bases, leaving 3 bases of the junction unmatched. This CDR3 is built from 14 residues. The V gene's germline CDR1 is SGDLS and CDR2 YYNGEE. CDR3 coding DNA: TGTGCCAGCAGCGGTAGCGGGAGAGCCTACGAGCAGTACTTC. Translated: CASSGSGRAYEQYF.

The rearrangement links TRBV10-3 to TRBJ2-2; D not resolved. Trimming took off 3 bases at V and 0 bases at J, with 14 bases between the two ends. The CDR3 runs 17 residues. Per the germline V gene, CDR1 is ENHRY and CDR2 is SYGVKD. This CDR3 reads CAISERGLVANTGELFF. CDR3 nucleotides: TGTGCCATCAGTGAACGAGGCCTGGTAGCGAACACCGGGGAGCTGTTTTTT.

This sequence joins TRBV28 and TRBJ1-1; no clear D. The V end was cut by 1 base, the J end by 4 bases, with 13 bases between. This CDR3 contains 15 residues. Germline CDR1 and CDR2: MDHEN and SYDVKM. The CDR3 here is CASSLSSGVGTEAFF. The CDR3, as DNA: TGTGCCAGCAGTTTATCGTCCGGGGTGGGCACTGAAGCTTTCTTT.

The J gene is TRBJ1-3, the V gene TRBV6-5; D gene unclear. CDR3 length: 14 amino acids. The germline V gene has CDR1 MNHEY and CDR2 SVGAGI. The V end was cut by 6 bases, the J end by 0 bases, with 9 bases between. The CDR3 coding sequence is TGTGCCAGCAGCGTGATAAACTCTGGAAACACCATATATTTT. Protein: CASSVINSGNTIYF.

The V call is TRBV9, the J call TRBJ2-1, with 7 positions matching TRBD1. The CDR3 length is 12 residues. Looked up from germline, CDR1 is SGDLS and CDR2 is YYNGEE. Unmatched junction bases numbered 3, after V lost 0 bases and J lost 12 bases. This CDR3 reads CASSVGGTVQFF. The CDR3 nucleotides are TGTGCCAGCAGCGTAGGGGGGACAGTGCAGTTCTTC.

The chain carries TRBV4-1 and TRBJ2-5; 8 bases map to TRBD2. The CDR3 runs to 16 residues. CDR1 and CDR2 (germline): MGHRA, YSYEKL. The ends lost 4 bases at V and 3 bases at J; junction bases unmatched: 10. The CDR3 region has the DNA TGCGCCAGCAGCCCTGGAGGAGGTAGCGGGGAAGAGACCCAGTACTTC. The encoded protein is CASSPGGGSGEETQYF.

This chain joins TRBV4-1 and TRBJ2-1; a possible D gene is TRBD2 (6 bases). Trimming took 4 bases from V and 10 from J, leaving 11 bases between them. The CDR3 is made up of 12 amino acids. The germline V gene encodes CDR1 MGHRA and CDR2 YSYEKL. This chain's CDR3 is CASSPGTLEQFF. As DNA, the CDR3 is TGCGCCAGCAGCCCGGGGACTCTCGAGCAGTTCTTC.

CDR3 residues: CAITWDRDVEQYF. DNA of the CDR3: TGTGCCATCACTTGGGACAGAGATGTGGAGCAGTACTTC. The chain combines TRBV10-3 with TRBJ2-7; TRBD1 matches at 7 bases. Germline V gives CDR1 ENHRY, CDR2 SYGVKD. The V gene end was trimmed by 7 bases and the J gene end by 7 bases; junction bases not matched to a gene: 10. The CDR3 runs to 13 residues.

This sequence joins TRBV18 and TRBJ2-7, with 7 positions matching TRBD2. The V segment lost 4 bases and the J segment 5 bases; nucleotides outside the gene matches: 5. The CDR3 is made up of 13 amino acids. CDR1 and CDR2 from the germline V gene are KGHSH and LQKENI. The CDR3: CASSQLGGDEQYF. Here the CDR3 DNA reads TGTGCCAGCTCACAGCTGGGAGGGGACGAGCAGTACTTC.

This rearrangement joins TRBV28 to TRBJ2-1; D ambiguous. The CDR3 has 13 amino acids. The V gene lost 2 bases and the J gene lost 5 bases, with 7 bases spanning the gap. Germline V gene sequence: CDR1 MDHEN, CDR2 SYDVKM. CDR3 residues: CASSLLDDNEQFF. As DNA, the CDR3 is TGTGCCAGCAGTTTACTCGATGACAATGAGCAGTTCTTC.

This chain connects TRBV30 to TRBJ2-7, with D uncertain. Germline V gives CDR1 GTSNPN, CDR2 SVGIG (reference sequence). This CDR3 comprises 16 residues. V gave up 2 bases and J gave up 3 bases, with 20 bases separating them. As DNA, the CDR3 is TGTGCCTGGAGTCTAGACCCTGCATCTAGTCTCTACGAGCAGTACTTC. As protein: CAWSLDPASSLYEQYF. Combining the CDR3 with reference TRBV30 and TRBJ2-7 gives the whole variable domain SQTIHQWPATLVQPVGSPLSLECTVEGTSNPNLYWYRQAAGRGLQLLFYSVGIGQISSEVPQNLSASRPQDRQFILSSKKLLLSDSGFYLCAWSLDPASSLYEQYFGPGTRLTVT.

This clone was seen a handful of times. This chain links TRBV30 with TRBJ1-1; D gene unclear. This CDR3 is 13 amino acids long. Trimming shortened V by 0 bases and J by 4 bases, and 9 bases separated the two germline ends. Germline V gives CDR1 GTSNPN, CDR2 SVGIG (reference sequence). CDR3 sequence reads: CAWSVSHGTEAFF. CDR3 bases: TGTGCCTGGAGTGTATCTCACGGCACTGAAGCTTTCTTT.

The CDR3 coding sequence is TGTGCCAGTACAGAACGCTCGAACACCGGGGAGCTGTTTTTT. Translated, it gives CASTERSNTGELFF. The rearrangement uses TRBV19 and TRBJ2-2; D is uncertain. The CDR3 spans 14 residues. Germline V CDR1 and CDR2: LNHDA, SQIVND (reference sequence). V was clipped by 7 bases and J by 0 bases, with 9 bases between them.

This chain links TRBV27 with TRBJ2-7, with 8 bases identical to TRBD1. V gave up 4 bases and J gave up 5 bases; unmatched junction bases: 4. CDR1 and CDR2 from the germline V gene are MNHEY and SMNVEV (reference sequence). This CDR3 comprises 13 residues. In nucleotides, the CDR3 is TGTGCCAGCAGTTGGACAGGGCAGGACGAGCAGTACTTC. The encoded protein is CASSWTGQDEQYF.

The CDR3 nucleotides read TGTGCCAGCTCTGGACTGGTAGGGCCCTACGAGCAGTACTTC. This encodes CASSGLVGPYEQYF. This sequence joins TRBV25-1 and TRBJ2-7; a possible D gene is TRBD2 (5 bases). V dropped 8 bases and J dropped 2 bases, with 16 bases sitting between them. Germline V gene data show CDR1 as MGHDK and CDR2 as SYGVNS. This CDR3 is 14 amino acids long.

J is TRBJ1-1 and V is TRBV19; D is unresolved. This CDR3 region has 12 residues. V lost 3 bases and J 3 bases, leaving 5 bases between the germline ends. Germline CDR1 LNHDA, CDR2 SQIVND (reference sequence). CDR3 loop: CASSIGYTEAFF. The CDR3 coding sequence is TGTGCCAGTAGTATCGGGTACACTGAAGCTTTCTTT.

The V and J genes are TRBV28 and TRBJ1-1; 11 nucleotides match TRBD1. Trimming removed 2 bases from V and 1 base from J; junction bases left unmatched: 3. CDR3 length: 16 residues. Germline V lookup: CDR1 MDHEN, CDR2 SYDVKM. CDR3 nucleotide sequence: TGTGCCAGCAGTTTAGTGGACAGGGGGCCGAACACTGAAGCTTTCTTT. It yields the protein CASSLVDRGPNTEAFF.

The V gene is TRBV27, the J gene TRBJ2-7; 12 nucleotides line up with TRBD2. CDR3 length: 15 amino acids. V lost 2 bases and J lost 2; bases outside the gene matches: 1. CDR1 is MNHEY, CDR2 SMNVEV, per germline (reference sequence). CDR3: CASSLASGRAYEQYF. Written as DNA, the CDR3 is TGTGCCAGCAGTTTAGCTAGCGGGAGGGCCTACGAGCAGTACTTC.

The chain couples TRBV7-9 to TRBJ2-7; D not resolved. Trimming took 4 bases from V and 3 from J, leaving 7 bases between them. The germline V gene has CDR1 SEHNR and CDR2 FQNEAQ (reference sequence). The CDR3 covers 12 residues. CDR3 sequence reads: CASSSLYYEQYF. The CDR3 DNA reads as TGTGCCAGCAGCTCCCTCTACTACGAGCAGTACTTC.

The CDR3, as DNA: TGTGCCAGCACTCCGGGATACATTGGACTAGCGGGAGGTAGCACCGGGGAGCTGTTTTTT. Translation: CASTPGYIGLAGGSTGELFF. The chain links TRBV28 to TRBJ2-2; TRBD2 agrees at 14 bases. Trimming removed 7 bases from V and 4 bases from J; junction bases left unmatched: 17. Germline CDR1 reads MDHEN; CDR2 reads SYDVKM. The CDR3 extends over 20 amino acids.

The rearrangement joins TRBV2 to TRBJ2-1; TRBD2 matches 10 bases. The ends lost 7 bases at V and 3 bases at J; junction bases unmatched: 9. Germline V gene lookup returns CDR1 SNHLY and CDR2 FYNNEI. The CDR3 contains 16 residues. The CDR3 nucleotides read TGTGCCAGCAATCGACCCGGACTAGCGGTCTACAATGAGCAGTTCTTC. Protein sequence: CASNRPGLAVYNEQFF.

The chain employs TRBV13 and TRBJ2-3, with 7 nucleotides matching TRBD2. Germline assignment: CDR1 PRHDT and CDR2 FYEKMQ (reference sequence). J gave up 5 bases and V 6 bases, and 8 bases lay outside the gene matches. The CDR3 runs to 14 residues. In nucleotides, the CDR3 is TGTGCCAGCAGGTTTTTGACGGGGGGAGATACGCAGTATTTT. It encodes CASRFLTGGDTQYF. Using reference TRBV13 and TRBJ2-3 for the parts outside the CDR3, the full variable domain is AAGVIQSPRHLIKEKRETATLKCYPIPRHDTVYWYQQGPGQDPQFLISFYEKMQSDKGSIPDRFSAQQFSDYHSELNMSSLELGDSALYFCASRFLTGGDTQYFGPGTRLTVL.

V is TRBV28 and J is TRBJ2-5, with 8 positions matching TRBD2. The ends lost 4 bases at V and 5 bases at J; junction bases unmatched: 9. The CDR3 is made up of 15 amino acids. CDR1 and CDR2 from the germline V gene are MDHEN and SYDVKM. CDR3: CASSWGGRSVETQYF. For the CDR3, the DNA is TGTGCCAGCAGTTGGGGCGGGAGGTCGGTGGAGACCCAGTACTTC.

The CDR3: CASSYRTDGNTIYF. For the CDR3, the DNA is TGTGCCAGCAGTTACAGGACGGATGGAAACACCATATATTTT. This sequence joins TRBV28 and TRBJ1-3; a weak D match, TRBD1 (5 bases). From germline, CDR1 is MDHEN and CDR2 SYDVKM. The CDR3 totals 14 residues. Between the trimmed V and J ends, which lost 4 bases and 3 bases, there was a span of 10 bases.

The V gene is TRBV7-8, the J gene TRBJ2-7; D is unclear. V shed 6 bases and J shed 5 bases, with 11 bases lying between them. Germline lookup yields CDR1 SGHVS and CDR2 FQNEAQ. The CDR3 totals 12 residues. CDR3 sequence reads: CASSERSHEQYF. The CDR3, as DNA: TGTGCCAGCAGTGAACGGAGCCACGAGCAGTACTTC. The full variable domain, completed using reference TRBV7-8 and TRBJ2-7, is GAGVSQSPRYKVAKRGQDVALRCDPISGHVSLFWYQQALGQGPEFLTYFQNEAQLDKSGLPSDRFFAERPEGSVSTLKIQRTQQEDSAVYLCASSERSHEQYFGPGTRLTVT.

This chain links TRBV4-1 with TRBJ2-7; D perhaps matches TRBD1 (6 bases). Germline loops: CDR1 MGHRA, CDR2 YSYEKL. With 1 base removed from V and 3 bases from J, the gap between germline ends came to 10 bases. The CDR3 has 14 residues. The CDR3 is CASSQAWGHYEQYF. CDR3 sequence (DNA): TGCGCCAGCAGCCAAGCGTGGGGGCACTACGAGCAGTACTTC.